This T cell receptor (beta chain) stems from a study of T cells expressing NK-cell markers. The germline V gene has CDR1 DFQATT and CDR2 SNEGSKA (reference sequence). There are 13 residues in the CDR3. Comments on this clonotype: Its cognate antigen is unknown.

General study results and limits: A few donors likewise had their CD3+CD56-NKG2C+ fraction led by these clonotypes. The HCMV specificity of the expanded NKG2C+ T cell clones stayed unresolved. A range of roughly 1.0-8% of CD8+ T cells consisted of dominant NKG2C+ clonotypes in 5 to 7 donors.

5'RACE template switching with UMIs produced the TCR beta cDNA. From its re-call of the 5' RACE reads, TCRdb lists each CDR3 protein once, without DNA. This sample contains under 500,000 distinct CDR3 sequences. This TCR came from a woman between 18 and 70 years old in good health. The chain recombines TRBV20-1 with TRBJ2-3; TCRdb returns TRBD2, unconfirmable since there is no DNA. The sample consisted of blood T cells: a sorted CD56 or NKG2C T cell subset, CD4+ or CD8+ T cells, or bulk PBMC T cells (not recorded which). CDR3 amino acids: CSASLAGPDTQYF.